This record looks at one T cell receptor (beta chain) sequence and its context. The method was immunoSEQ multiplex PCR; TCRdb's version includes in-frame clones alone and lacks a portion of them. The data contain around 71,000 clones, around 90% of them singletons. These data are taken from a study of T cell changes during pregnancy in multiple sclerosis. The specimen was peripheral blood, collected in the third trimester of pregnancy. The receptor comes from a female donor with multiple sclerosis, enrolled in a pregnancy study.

The CDR3 nucleotides read TGTGCCAGCAGTTCTCAGGGTACCTACGAGCAGTACTTC. Its translation: CASSSQGTYEQYF. The chain couples TRBV6-5 to TRBJ2-7; the D gene is possibly TRBD1 (5 bases). V lost 4 bases and J lost 2, with 9 bases in between. CDR1 and CDR2 from the germline V gene are MNHEY and SVGAGI. The CDR3 contains 13 residues.